This T cell receptor beta chain derives from a study of CD8 T cells in ankylosing spondylitis (dated by TCRdb to the late 2010s). Some background on the complete study: The study profiled T cell receptor beta repertoires in healthy donors and ankylosing spondylitis patients to find disease-linked TCR variants. The whole study cohort included over a hundred healthy donors and under 30 ankylosing spondylitis patients. Peripheral blood was sampled, and synovial fluid was additionally collected from ankylosing spondylitis patients. Beyond this particular receptor, the publication reports: A CD8+ phenotype was shown by the disease-linked clones, which were found at relatively low frequencies in peripheral blood. The disease-linked clones were reported as significantly enriched in matched synovial fluid samples from ankylosing spondylitis patients. A TCR beta motif of several highly homologous amino acid variants appeared characteristic of blood from ankylosing spondylitis patients. Some TCR beta motif variants had previously been reported in synovial fluid and blood of reactive arthritis patients, which suggested common disease-initiation mechanisms.

Germline trimming: 1 base from V, 6 bases from J; junction bases outside gene matches: 10. Looking up the germline V gene (reference sequence) yields CDR1 DFQATT and CDR2 SNEGSKA. From the cysteine through the phenylalanine, the CDR3 covers 15 amino acids. CDR3 DNA is the only sequence kept; it has 45 bases, read in frame from the first base. TCRdb lists the instrument as Illumina HiSeq 2500. TCR beta libraries were prepared by quantitative 5'-RACE with molecular barcodes. On the authors' methods: Disease-linked TCR variants were identified with a new computational method built on a probabilistic model of VDJ rearrangement. Using fastp trimming at Q25 and MiXCR clonotype assembly, TCRdb reanalyzed the public sequencing data and kept in-frame beta chains. Each CDR3 protein appears once, grouped with its most common genes and DNA. The authors' filters were not applied to this entry. The sample table holds 200,000 to 300,000 distinct CDR3 sequences, of which roughly 32% were seen once. The ten largest clones add up to roughly 4.2% of the sample.

On this clonotype: The antigen it binds to is not known. Per-base quality was not reported, and no clone a single base away is much larger than it.

The material sequenced was blood, either unsorted or a sorted T cell fraction (not recorded which). Rearrangement joined TRBV20-1 to TRBJ1-2, and TRBD1 matches 8 of the central bases. The TCR originated in a male donor with ankylosing spondylitis or in good health (not recorded which). The CDR3 protein sequence reads: CSARVPDRVGDGYTF. The sequenced DNA: TGCAGTGCTAGAGTGCCGGACAGGGTTGGTGATGGCTACACCTTC.